These 28 T cell receptor beta chains share one sample of origin, sequenced in a study of T cell responses to AZD1222 COVID-19 vaccine. Generated by immunoSEQ multiplex PCR, the TCRdb table keeps only in-frame clones and is missing some. The sample has about 200,000 clones; approximately 94% are singletons. This sample comprised peripheral blood, obtained 28 days after the second dose of the MenACWY control vaccine. All receptors come from an adult who received the MenACWY meningococcal vaccine as a control.

The V gene is TRBV4-1, the J gene TRBJ2-3; 9 bases line up with TRBD2. Losses at the gene ends were 5 bases for V and 6 bases for J; bases not matched to a gene: 12. Germline values: CDR1 MGHRA, CDR2 YSYEKL. This CDR3 is built from 16 residues. The CDR3 DNA sequence: TGCGCCAGCAGCTCGACCTTTGCGGGGGGGCGGGATACGCAGTATTTT. This sequence encodes CASSSTFAGGRDTQYF.

This sequence joins TRBV16 and TRBJ2-3, with D uncertain. Per the germline V gene, CDR1 is KGHSY and CDR2 is FQNENV. This CDR3 contains 15 residues. Trimming took 4 bases from V and 2 from J, leaving 13 bases between them. The CDR3 is CASSPNWYLTDTQYF. In DNA form, the CDR3 reads TGTGCCAGCAGCCCCAATTGGTACCTCACAGATACGCAGTATTTT.

V is TRBV30 and J is TRBJ1-1; D gene uncertain. This CDR3 is 12 amino acids long. The V end was cut by 2 bases, the J end by 4 bases, with 8 bases between. Germline values: CDR1 GTSNPN, CDR2 SVGIG (reference sequence). CDR3: CAWSSHGTEAFF. DNA of the CDR3: TGTGCCTGGAGTTCACATGGCACTGAAGCTTTCTTT.

The chain has TRBV6-5 and TRBJ2-7; 14 bases fit TRBD2. The CDR3 runs to 13 residues. Trimming removed 6 bases from V and 7 bases from J; junction bases left unmatched: 2. The germline gives CDR1 MNHEY, CDR2 SVGAGI. The CDR3 nucleotides read TGTGCCAGCAGGGGACTAGCGGGAGTTGAGCAGTACTTC. Amino acid sequence: CASRGLAGVEQYF.

The J gene is TRBJ1-3, the V gene TRBV18; D call uncertain. V was shortened by 4 bases and J by 0 bases, with 7 bases between the two germline ends. Germline CDR1 reads KGHSH; CDR2 reads LQKENI. The CDR3 is made up of 14 amino acids. The CDR3 spells CASSLALSGNTIYF. DNA of the CDR3: TGTGCCAGCTCACTTGCGCTCTCTGGAAACACCATATATTTT.

J is TRBJ1-2 and V is TRBV5-6, with 7 bases lining up with TRBD1. Germline lookup yields CDR1 SGHDT and CDR2 YYEEEE. V shed 4 bases, J shed 5 bases, and the junction held 11 bases outside the gene matches. There are 15 residues in the CDR3. The CDR3 loop reads CASSTQAGTAYGYTF. CDR3 coding DNA: TGTGCCAGCAGCACACAGGCAGGGACAGCTTATGGCTACACCTTC. The full variable domain, rest sourced from reference TRBV5-6 and TRBJ1-2, is DAGVTQSPTHLIKTRGQQVTLRCSPKSGHDTVSWYQQALGQGPQFIFQYYEEEERQRGNFPDRFSGHQFPNYSSELNVNALLLGDSALYLCASSTQAGTAYGYTFGSGTRLTVV.

The CDR3 bases are TGTGCCAGCAGCTCCGCACCAGTGGAGACCCAGTACTTC. This gives the protein CASSSAPVETQYF. The chain links TRBV5-4 to TRBJ2-5; D ambiguous. There are 13 residues in the CDR3. V was clipped by 3 bases and J by 5 bases, with 11 bases between them. CDR1 is SGHNT and CDR2 is YYREEE in the germline V gene (reference sequence).

In this sample, this clone turned up once. The rearrangement joins TRBV5-4 to TRBJ1-6; D perhaps matches TRBD1 (6 bases). The CDR3 contains 13 residues. Germline V gene lookup returns CDR1 SGHNT and CDR2 YYREEE (reference sequence). Trimming removed 2 bases at V and 10 bases at J, with 10 bases between. The CDR3 DNA is TGTGCCAGCAGCTTTGGGCAGGGGTCACCCCTCCACTTT. Translating gives CASSFGQGSPLHF.

The chain combines TRBV28 with TRBJ1-5; perhaps TRBD1 as D (5 bases). The CDR3 consists of 14 residues. Trimming stripped 5 bases from V and 1 base from J, with 9 bases between. Germline V gene lookup returns CDR1 MDHEN and CDR2 SYDVKM. The DNA of the CDR3 is TGTGCCAGCAGTACACAGGCAAGCAATCAGCCCCAGCATTTT. Its protein product is CASSTQASNQPQHF. The full variable domain, completed using reference TRBV28 and TRBJ1-5, is DVKVTQSSRYLVKRTGEKVFLECVQDMDHENMFWYRQDPGLGLRLIYFSYDVKMKEKGDIPEGYSVSREKKERFSLILESASTNQTSMYLCASSTQASNQPQHFGDGTRLSIL.

The chain recombines TRBV5-1 with TRBJ1-1; TRBD1 is a possible D gene (5 bases). The CDR3 extends over 15 amino acids. Trimming removed 2 bases from V and 0 bases from J, with 11 bases in between. Germline CDR1 is SGHRS and CDR2 is YFSETQ. The CDR3: CASSLTGGVNTEAFF. The CDR3 DNA follows: TGCGCCAGCAGCTTAACAGGCGGTGTGAACACTGAAGCTTTCTTT. The full variable domain, with the rest looked up from reference TRBV5-1 and TRBJ1-1, is KAGVTQTPRYLIKTRGQQVTLSCSPISGHRSVSWYQQTPGQGLQFLFEYFSETQRNKGNFPGRFSGRQFSNSRSEMNVSTLELGDSALYLCASSLTGGVNTEAFFGQGTRLTVV.

This clone was seen only once. The rearrangement links TRBV7-9 to TRBJ2-1, with D possibly being TRBD2 (6 bases). The V and J ends lost 1 base and 4 bases respectively, with 14 bases between them. CDR3 length: 16 amino acids. Germline V gene data show CDR1 as SEHNR and CDR2 as FQNEAQ (reference sequence). CDR3 sequence reads: CASSLGLGGAYNEQFF. In nucleotides, the CDR3 is TGTGCCAGCAGCTTAGGCCTGGGCGGGGCTTACAATGAGCAGTTCTTC.

The V gene is TRBV19, the J gene TRBJ2-7; 7 bases are shared with TRBD2. The CDR3 is 13 amino acids. CDR1 and CDR2 from the germline V gene are LNHDA and SQIVND (reference sequence). V shed 5 bases, J shed 3 bases, and the junction held 4 bases outside the gene matches. The CDR3 reads CASSGGLYYEQYF. CDR3 DNA: TGTGCCAGTAGTGGGGGACTATACTACGAGCAGTACTTC.

The chain is built from TRBV7-9 and TRBJ2-3; maybe TRBD1 (6 bases). Trimming stripped 2 bases from V and 6 bases from J, with 9 bases between. Per the germline V gene, CDR1 is SEHNR and CDR2 is FQNEAQ (reference sequence). The CDR3 contains 13 residues. The CDR3 nucleotides are TGTGCCAGCAGCTTACCCCAGGGGGATACGCAGTATTTT. It yields the protein CASSLPQGDTQYF.

The chain employs TRBV11-3 and TRBJ1-5, with a tentative D call TRBD1 (5 bases). CDR1 is SGHNT and CDR2 is YENEEA in the germline V gene. The CDR3 contains 16 residues. The V end lost 6 bases, the J end lost 1 base, and 16 bases lay between the germline ends. CDR3 sequence: CASRGKGQKSNQPQHF. The CDR3 bases are TGTGCCAGCAGGGGAAAGGGGCAGAAAAGCAATCAGCCCCAGCATTTT. The entire variable domain, with the rest obtained from reference TRBV11-3 and TRBJ1-5, is as follows: EAGVVQSPRYKIIEKKQPVAFWCNPISGHNTLYWYLQNLGQGPELLIRYENEEAVDDSQLPKDRFSAERLKGVDSTLKIQPAELGDSAVYLCASRGKGQKSNQPQHFGDGTRLSIL.

The rearrangement links TRBV28 to TRBJ2-5; 10 bases fit TRBD2. The V gene's germline CDR1 is MDHEN and CDR2 SYDVKM. Trimming cost V 3 bases and J 0 bases; bases outside gene matches: 1. This CDR3 comprises 15 residues. CDR3 loop: CASSLLAGDQETQYF. In nucleotides, the CDR3 is TGTGCCAGCAGTTTGCTAGCGGGAGACCAAGAGACCCAGTACTTC.

The chain has TRBV5-5 and TRBJ1-5; possible D gene TRBD1, 6 bases. This CDR3 has 14 amino acids. Looked up from germline, CDR1 is SGHKS and CDR2 is YYEKEE (reference sequence). Trimming removed 2 bases at V and 4 bases at J, with 10 bases between. CDR3 residues: CASSLPGDNQPQHF. The CDR3 DNA reads as TGTGCCAGCAGCTTACCAGGGGATAATCAGCCCCAGCATTTT.

The chain couples TRBV5-1 to TRBJ2-7; tentatively, D is TRBD2 (5 bases). This CDR3 region has 15 residues. The germline V and J ends were trimmed by 4 bases and 1 base, with 15 bases remaining between them. Germline CDR1 is SGHRS and CDR2 is YFSETQ. In DNA, the CDR3 is TGCGCCAGCAGCCGGACGGCTAGCCCATCCTACGAGCAGTACTTC. Encoded protein: CASSRTASPSYEQYF.

This clone was detected only once. The chain has TRBV29-1 and TRBJ2-7; possible D gene TRBD2, 5 bases. Trimming stripped 4 bases from V and 6 bases from J, with 19 bases between. The germline gives CDR1 SQVTM, CDR2 ANQGSEA. CDR3 size: 14 residues. The CDR3 sequence: CSVAAGVNFGEQYF. In DNA form, the CDR3 reads TGCAGCGTTGCGGCCGGGGTAAACTTCGGCGAGCAGTACTTC.

This rearrangement joins TRBV27 to TRBJ2-7; a possible D gene is TRBD2 (5 bases). V was cut by 5 bases and J by 1 base, with 9 bases left in between. This CDR3 contains 13 residues. Germline CDR1 is MNHEY and CDR2 is SMNVEV (reference sequence). The CDR3 spells CASSKSGSYEQYF. The CDR3, as DNA: TGTGCCAGCAGTAAAAGCGGTTCCTACGAGCAGTACTTC.

In this sample, this clone turned up once. This sequence joins TRBV6-5 and TRBJ2-5; 8 bases align to TRBD2. Per the germline V gene, CDR1 is MNHEY and CDR2 is SVGAGI. There are 15 residues in the CDR3. Trimming took 7 bases from V and 5 from J; bases not matched to a gene: 12. CDR3 nucleotides: TGTGCCAGCACCCATGAATCGGGAGGGCCGGAGACCCAGTACTTC. As protein: CASTHESGGPETQYF.

The chain employs TRBV24-1 and TRBJ1-5; D gene ambiguous. Germline assignment: CDR1 KGHDR and CDR2 SFDVKD. The CDR3 extends over 12 amino acids. Trimming removed 1 base at V and 4 bases at J, with 1 base between. The CDR3, as DNA: TGTGCCACCAGTGATTTTAATCAGCCCCAGCATTTT. This encodes CATSDFNQPQHF.

The chain employs TRBV6-2 or TRBV6-3 and TRBJ2-7, with TRBD2 identical over 11 bases. Germline assignment: CDR1 MNHEY and CDR2 SVGEGT. J was trimmed by 0 bases and V by 3 bases; bases with no gene match: 4. The CDR3 consists of 16 residues. CDR3 residues: CASSYTSGGPSYEQYF. Here the CDR3 DNA reads TGTGCCAGCAGTTATACTAGCGGGGGCCCCTCCTACGAGCAGTACTTC.

The chain carries TRBV18 and TRBJ2-7; TRBD1 or TRBD2 may be the D gene (5 bases each). The CDR3 sequence is 16 residues long. Germline CDR1 and CDR2: KGHSH and LQKENI. Trimming cost V 0 bases and J 7 bases, with 19 bases left between them. The CDR3 DNA is TGTGCCAGCTCACCACCATCGCAGGGTAGCGCGTTGGAGCAGTACTTC. This sequence encodes CASSPPSQGSALEQYF.

This clone showed up just a few times. The chain combines TRBV6-2 or TRBV6-3 with TRBJ1-2; TRBD1 is a possible D gene (5 bases). Trimming shortened V by 2 bases and J by 5 bases, and 9 bases separated the two germline ends. Germline V gives CDR1 MNHEY, CDR2 SVGEGT. This CDR3 has 13 residues. CDR3 in amino acids: CASSYRGGYGYTF. The CDR3 nucleotides are TGTGCCAGCAGTTACCGGGGGGGGTATGGCTACACCTTC.

The V call is TRBV5-4, the J call TRBJ2-1; 9 bases agree with TRBD1. V dropped 0 bases and J dropped 7; count of bases not matched to a gene: 2. CDR1 and CDR2 from the germline V gene are SGHNT and YYREEE (reference sequence). The CDR3 is made up of 14 amino acids. For the CDR3, the DNA is TGTGCCAGCAGCTTGGGGGACAGGGTAAATGAGCAGTTCTTC. Translation: CASSLGDRVNEQFF.

This chain uses TRBV7-8 with TRBJ2-5, with D tentatively TRBD1 or TRBD2 (6 bases each). Germline CDR1 reads SGHVS; CDR2 reads FQNEAQ. V lost 0 bases and J lost 2, with 10 bases in between. The CDR3 extends over 15 amino acids. The CDR3 nucleotides are TGTGCCAGCAGCTTAGCGGGGGGCCTACAAGAGACCCAGTACTTC. Translation gives CASSLAGGLQETQYF.

This clone was found a few times. The CDR3 here is CASSDVGYEQYF. The CDR3 DNA reads as TGTGCCAGCAGTGATGTAGGTTACGAGCAGTACTTC. This chain links TRBV25-1 with TRBJ2-7; D call uncertain. The ends were cut back, 3 bases at V and 4 bases at J, with 7 bases in the middle. CDR3 size: 12 residues. CDR1 and CDR2 from the germline V gene are MGHDK and SYGVNS.

The chain links TRBV3-1 (or the pseudogene TRBV3-2) to TRBJ1-2; D gene ambiguous. Germline values: CDR1 LGHDT, CDR2 YNNKEL (reference sequence). The CDR3 is 12 residues long. Deletions cut 6 bases from V and 4 bases from J, with 9 bases between. Here the CDR3 DNA reads TGTGCCAGCAGTAGCCAGCTCTATGGCTACACCTTC. Its translation: CASSSQLYGYTF.